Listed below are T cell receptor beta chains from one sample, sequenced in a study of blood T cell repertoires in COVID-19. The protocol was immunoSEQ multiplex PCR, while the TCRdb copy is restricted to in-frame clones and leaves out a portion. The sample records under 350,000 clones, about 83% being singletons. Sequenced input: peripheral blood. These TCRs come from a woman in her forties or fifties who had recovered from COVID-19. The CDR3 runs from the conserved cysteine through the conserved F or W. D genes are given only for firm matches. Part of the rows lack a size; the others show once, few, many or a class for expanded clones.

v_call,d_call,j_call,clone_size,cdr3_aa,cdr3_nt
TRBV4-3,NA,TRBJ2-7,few,CASSQAAPSREQYF,TGCGCCAGCAGCCAAGCGGCCCCCTCGAGGGAGCAGTACTTC
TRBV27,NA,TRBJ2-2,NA,CASSPTTVVNTGELFF,TGTGCCAGCAGTCCCACCACTGTTGTGAACACCGGGGAGCTGTTTTTT
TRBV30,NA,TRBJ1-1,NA,CAWRGVSGVVNTEAFF,TGTGCCTGGAGAGGGGTCTCAGGAGTGGTGAACACTGAAGCTTTCTTT
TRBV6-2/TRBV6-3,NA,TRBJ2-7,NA,CASSYSAGAPYEQYF,TGTGCCAGCAGTTACTCCGCGGGGGCCCCCTACGAGCAGTACTTC
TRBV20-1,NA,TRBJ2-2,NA,CSASNQGGRTGELFF,TGCAGTGCTAGTAATCAGGGGGGACGGACCGGGGAGCTGTTTTTT
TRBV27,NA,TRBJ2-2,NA,CASSPSRTVNTGELFF,TGTGCCAGCAGTCCCTCCCGGACAGTGAACACCGGGGAGCTGTTTTTT
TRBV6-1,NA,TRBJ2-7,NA,CASSDGYEQYF,TGTGCCAGCAGTGACGGCTACGAGCAGTACTTC
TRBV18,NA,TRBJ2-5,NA,CASSSNQETQYF,TGTGCCAGCTCATCAAACCAAGAGACCCAGTACTTC
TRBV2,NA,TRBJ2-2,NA,CASRRVVGPNTGELFF,TGTGCCAGCAGACGGGTTGTGGGGCCCAACACCGGGGAGCTGTTTTTT
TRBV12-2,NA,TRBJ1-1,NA,CASRPRSSGTGLKAFF,TGTGCAAGTCGCCCGAGATCCTCCGGGACAGGGTTGAAAGCTTTCTTT
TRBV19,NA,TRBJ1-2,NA,CATWRYGYTF,TGTGCCACCTGGAGGTATGGCTACACCTTC
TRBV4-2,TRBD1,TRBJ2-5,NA,CASSRPPGQGEETQYF,TGTGCCAGCAGTCGACCTCCGGGACAGGGGGAAGAGACCCAGTACTTC
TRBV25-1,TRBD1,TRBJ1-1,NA,CASSEFPQTGGDTEAFF,TGTGCCAGCAGTGAATTCCCGCAGACAGGGGGTGATACTGAAGCTTTCTTT
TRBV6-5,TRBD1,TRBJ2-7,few,CASSYSVTGGFYEQYF,TGTGCCAGCAGTTACTCTGTTACAGGGGGATTCTACGAGCAGTACTTC
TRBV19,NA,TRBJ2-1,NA,CASVRYNEQFF,TGTGCCAGTGTCCGGTACAATGAGCAGTTCTTC
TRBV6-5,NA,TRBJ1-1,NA,CASRQTDYNTEAFF,TGTGCCAGCAGGCAGACGGACTACAACACTGAAGCTTTCTTT
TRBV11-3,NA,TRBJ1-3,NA,CASSLRGTLGNTIYF,TGTGCCAGCAGCTTACGCGGGACCCTCGGAAACACCATATATTTT